Included here is one T cell receptor beta chain sequence, with context. The target antigen is unknown. This record comes from a study of cytomegalovirus exposure and HLA in healthy donors. Study results and caveats: Presence/absence analyses assumed roughly uniform sequencing depth across donors, which may not hold.

The PCR employed 60 Vbeta primers together with 13 Jbeta primers. Sequencing was performed with immunoSEQ multiplex PCR; in TCRdb, only in-frame clones are kept and a portion is missing. The data hold 150,000 to 200,000 clones, with 76% observed a single time. Germline CDR1 reads MNHEY; CDR2 reads SMNVEV (reference sequence). Trimming removed 3 bases at V and 4 bases at J, with 16 bases between. CDR3 length equals 15 residues. Sequencing was performed on PBMCs. The sequence came from a young man in good health and CMV-seronegative. The V call is TRBV27, the J call TRBJ2-7; TRBD1 is a possible D gene (5 bases). CDR3 loop: CASSFSTAGLYEQYF. CDR3 in DNA: TGTGCCAGCAGTTTCTCCACAGCAGGGCTGTACGAGCAGTACTTC.